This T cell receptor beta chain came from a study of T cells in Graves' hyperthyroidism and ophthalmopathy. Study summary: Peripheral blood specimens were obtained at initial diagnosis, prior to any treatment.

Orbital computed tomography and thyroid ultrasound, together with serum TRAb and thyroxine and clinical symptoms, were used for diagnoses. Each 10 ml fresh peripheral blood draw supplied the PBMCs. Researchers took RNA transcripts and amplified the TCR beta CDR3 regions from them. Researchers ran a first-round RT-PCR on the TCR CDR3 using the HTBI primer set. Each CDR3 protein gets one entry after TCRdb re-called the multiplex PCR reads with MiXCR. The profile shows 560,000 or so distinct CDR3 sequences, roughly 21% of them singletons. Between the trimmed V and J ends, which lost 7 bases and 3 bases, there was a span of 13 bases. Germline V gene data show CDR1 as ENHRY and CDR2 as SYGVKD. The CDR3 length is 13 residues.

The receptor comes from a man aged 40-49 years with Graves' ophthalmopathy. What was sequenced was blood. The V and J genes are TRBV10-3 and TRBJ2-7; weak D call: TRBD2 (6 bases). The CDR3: CAINASAYYEQYF. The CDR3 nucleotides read TGTGCCATCAATGCTAGCGCCTACTACGAGCAGTACTTC.